The present entry profiles one T cell receptor (beta chain) with its context. The antigen is not known. The data stem from a study of CD8 T cells in ankylosing spondylitis. Study findings and constraints: Seemingly distinctive of ankylosing spondylitis blood was a TCR beta motif formed by eight highly homologous variants. The study looked at matched synovial fluid samples from ankylosing spondylitis patients. Disease-linked clones were reported to be significantly enriched there. Existing reports had already noted some motif variants in reactive arthritis synovial fluid and blood.

Quantitative 5'-RACE with molecular barcodes was used to make the TCR beta libraries. Using its own MiXCR run on the 5' RACE reads, TCRdb lists one record per CDR3 protein. The table lists 250,000 or so distinct CDR3 sequences, 15% to 20% of them singletons. The CDR3 loop spans 16 amino acids. Germline CDR1 MGHRA, CDR2 YSYEKL. Trimming left V 1 base short and J 0 bases short, with 13 bases between. The specimen was blood, either unsorted or a sorted T cell fraction (not recorded which). The rearrangement uses TRBV4-1 and TRBJ2-7, with D possibly being TRBD1 (5 bases). The TCR originated in a male donor with ankylosing spondylitis or in good health (not recorded which). In DNA, the CDR3 is TGCGCCAGCAGCCAAGCAGTGGGGCGTAGCTCCTACGAGCAGTACTTC. Translated, it gives CASSQAVGRSSYEQYF.